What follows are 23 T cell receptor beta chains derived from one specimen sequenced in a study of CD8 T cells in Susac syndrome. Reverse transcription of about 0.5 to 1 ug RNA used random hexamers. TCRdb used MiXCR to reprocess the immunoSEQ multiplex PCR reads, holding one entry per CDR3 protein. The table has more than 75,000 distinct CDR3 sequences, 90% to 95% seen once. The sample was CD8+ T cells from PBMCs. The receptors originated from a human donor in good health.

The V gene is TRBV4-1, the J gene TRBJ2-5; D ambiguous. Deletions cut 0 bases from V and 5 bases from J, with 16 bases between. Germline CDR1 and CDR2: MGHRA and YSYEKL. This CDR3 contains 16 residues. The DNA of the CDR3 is TGCGCCAGCAGCCAAGATGTGGGTTTTTCCCGTGAGACCCAGTACTTC. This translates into CASSQDVGFSRETQYF.

DNA of the CDR3: TGCGCCAGCAGCCCTATTCGGGGGGAGGACACTGAAGCTTTCTTT. Amino acid sequence: CASSPIRGEDTEAFF. The rearrangement uses TRBV4-1 and TRBJ1-1; the D gene is possibly TRBD1 (5 bases). Trimming stripped 4 bases from V and 3 bases from J, with 15 bases between. The CDR3 consists of 15 residues. Germline V gene lookup returns CDR1 MGHRA and CDR2 YSYEKL.

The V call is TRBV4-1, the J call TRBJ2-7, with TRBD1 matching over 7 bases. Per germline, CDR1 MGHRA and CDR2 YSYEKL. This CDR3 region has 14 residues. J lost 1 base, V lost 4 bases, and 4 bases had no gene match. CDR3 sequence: CASSLPGGSYEQYF. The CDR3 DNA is TGCGCCAGCAGCCTACCAGGGGGTTCCTACGAGCAGTACTTC.

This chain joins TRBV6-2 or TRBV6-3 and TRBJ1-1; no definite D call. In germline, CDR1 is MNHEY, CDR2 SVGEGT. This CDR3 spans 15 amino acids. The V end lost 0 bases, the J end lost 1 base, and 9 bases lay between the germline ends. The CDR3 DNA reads TGTGCCAGCAGTTACTCGCGGGGTAGGAACACTGAAGCTTTCTTT. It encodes CASSYSRGRNTEAFF.

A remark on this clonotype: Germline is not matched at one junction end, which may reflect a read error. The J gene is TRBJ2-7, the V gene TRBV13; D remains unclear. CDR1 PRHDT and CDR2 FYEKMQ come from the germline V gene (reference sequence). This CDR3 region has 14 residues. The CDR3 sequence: CASSLGVIPYEQYF. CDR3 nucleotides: TGTGCCAGCAGCTTAGGGGTTATCCCCTATGAGCAGTACTTC.

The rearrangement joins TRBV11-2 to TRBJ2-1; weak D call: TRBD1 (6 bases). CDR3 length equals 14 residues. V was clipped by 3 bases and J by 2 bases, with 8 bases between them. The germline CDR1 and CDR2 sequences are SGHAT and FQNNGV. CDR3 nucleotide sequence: TGTGCCAGCAGCTTGTGGACAGCCTACAATGAGCAGTTCTTC. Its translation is CASSLWTAYNEQFF. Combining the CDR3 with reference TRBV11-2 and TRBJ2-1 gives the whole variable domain EAGVAQSPRYKIIEKRQSVAFWCNPISGHATLYWYQQILGQGPKLLIQFQNNGVVDDSQLPKDRFSAERLKGVDSTLKIQPAKLEDSAVYLCASSLWTAYNEQFFGPGTRLTVL.

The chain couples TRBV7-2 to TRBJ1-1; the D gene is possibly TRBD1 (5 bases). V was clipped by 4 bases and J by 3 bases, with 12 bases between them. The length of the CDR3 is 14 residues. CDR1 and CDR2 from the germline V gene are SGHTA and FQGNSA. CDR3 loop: CASSSLGRDTEAFF. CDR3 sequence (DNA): TGTGCCAGCAGCTCCCTGGGACGGGACACTGAAGCTTTCTTT.

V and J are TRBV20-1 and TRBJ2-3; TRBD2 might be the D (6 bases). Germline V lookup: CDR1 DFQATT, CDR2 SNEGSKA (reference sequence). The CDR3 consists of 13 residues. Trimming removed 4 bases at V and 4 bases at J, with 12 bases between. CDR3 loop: CSATGVAADTQYF. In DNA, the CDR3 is TGCAGTGCTACAGGAGTAGCGGCAGATACGCAGTATTTT.

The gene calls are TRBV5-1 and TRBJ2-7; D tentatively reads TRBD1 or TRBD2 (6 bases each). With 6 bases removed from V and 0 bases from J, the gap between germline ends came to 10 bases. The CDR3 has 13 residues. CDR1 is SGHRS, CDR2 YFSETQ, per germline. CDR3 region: CASTGDTSYEQYF. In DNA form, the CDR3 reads TGCGCCAGCACGGGGGACACCTCCTACGAGCAGTACTTC.

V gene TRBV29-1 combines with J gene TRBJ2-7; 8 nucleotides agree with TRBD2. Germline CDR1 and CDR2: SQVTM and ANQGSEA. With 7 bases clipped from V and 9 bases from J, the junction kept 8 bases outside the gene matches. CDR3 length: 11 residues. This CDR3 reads CSADSGGVQYF. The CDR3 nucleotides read TGCAGCGCCGACTCGGGAGGGGTGCAGTACTTC.

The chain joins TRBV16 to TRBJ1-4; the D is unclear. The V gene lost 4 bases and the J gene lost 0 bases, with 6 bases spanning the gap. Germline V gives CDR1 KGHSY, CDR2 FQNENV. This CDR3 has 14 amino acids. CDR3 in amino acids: CASSPLTTNEKLFF. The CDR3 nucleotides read TGTGCCAGCAGCCCACTGACAACTAATGAAAAACTGTTTTTT.

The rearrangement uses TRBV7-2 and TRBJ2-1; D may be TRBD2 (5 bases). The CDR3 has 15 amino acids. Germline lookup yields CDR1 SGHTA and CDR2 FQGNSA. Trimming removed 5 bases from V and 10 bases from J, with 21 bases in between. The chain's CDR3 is CASSHPPGRLSEQFF. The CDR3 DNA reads TGTGCCAGCAGCCATCCGCCCGGACGACTATCGGAGCAGTTCTTC.

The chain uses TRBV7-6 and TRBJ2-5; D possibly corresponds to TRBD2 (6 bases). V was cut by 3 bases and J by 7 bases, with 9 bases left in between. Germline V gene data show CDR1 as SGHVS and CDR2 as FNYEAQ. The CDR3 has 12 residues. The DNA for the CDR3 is TGTGCCAGCAGCTTCCCGCGGGGGACCCAGTACTTC. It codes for CASSFPRGTQYF. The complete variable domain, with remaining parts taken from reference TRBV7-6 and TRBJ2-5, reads GAGVSQSPRYKVTKRGQDVALRCDPISGHVSLYWYRQALGQGPEFLTYFNYEAQQDKSGLPNDRFSAERPEGSISTLTIQRTEQRDSAMYRCASSFPRGTQYFGPGTRLLVL.

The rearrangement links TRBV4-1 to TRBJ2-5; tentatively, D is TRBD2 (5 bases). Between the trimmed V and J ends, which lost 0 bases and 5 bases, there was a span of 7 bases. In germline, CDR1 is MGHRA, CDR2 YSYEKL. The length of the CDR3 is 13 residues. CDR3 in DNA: TGCGCCAGCAGCCAAGACAGGACTGAGACCCAGTACTTC. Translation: CASSQDRTETQYF.

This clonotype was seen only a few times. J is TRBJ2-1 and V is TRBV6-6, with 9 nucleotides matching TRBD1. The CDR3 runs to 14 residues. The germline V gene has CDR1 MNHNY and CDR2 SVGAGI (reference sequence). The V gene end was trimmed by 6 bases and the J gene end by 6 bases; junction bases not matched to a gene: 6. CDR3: CASRPGQGFNEQFF. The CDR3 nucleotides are TGTGCCAGCAGGCCGGGACAGGGTTTCAATGAGCAGTTCTTC.

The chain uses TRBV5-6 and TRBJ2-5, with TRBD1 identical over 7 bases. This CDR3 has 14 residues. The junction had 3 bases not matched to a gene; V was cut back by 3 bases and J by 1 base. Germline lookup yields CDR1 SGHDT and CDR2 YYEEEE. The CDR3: CASSSGTAQETQYF. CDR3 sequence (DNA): TGTGCCAGCAGCTCCGGGACAGCCCAAGAGACCCAGTACTTC.

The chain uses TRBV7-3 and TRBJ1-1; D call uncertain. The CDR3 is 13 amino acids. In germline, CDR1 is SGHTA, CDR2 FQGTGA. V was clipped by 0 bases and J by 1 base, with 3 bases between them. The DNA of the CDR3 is TGTGCCAGCAGCTTAACTCGGAACACTGAAGCTTTCTTT. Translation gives CASSLTRNTEAFF.

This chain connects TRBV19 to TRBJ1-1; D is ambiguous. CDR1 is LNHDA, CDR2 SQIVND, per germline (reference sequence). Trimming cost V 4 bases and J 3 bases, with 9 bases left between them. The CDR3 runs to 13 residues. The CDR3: CASSRSPDTEAFF. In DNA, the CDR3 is TGTGCCAGTAGTAGGTCCCCGGACACTGAAGCTTTCTTT.

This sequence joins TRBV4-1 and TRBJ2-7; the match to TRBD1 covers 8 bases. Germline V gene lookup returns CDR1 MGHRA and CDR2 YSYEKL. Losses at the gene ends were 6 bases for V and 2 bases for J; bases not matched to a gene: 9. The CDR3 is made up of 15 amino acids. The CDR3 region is CASSYLRGLTYEQYF. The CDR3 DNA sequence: TGCGCCAGCAGTTACCTCAGGGGGCTAACCTACGAGCAGTACTTC.

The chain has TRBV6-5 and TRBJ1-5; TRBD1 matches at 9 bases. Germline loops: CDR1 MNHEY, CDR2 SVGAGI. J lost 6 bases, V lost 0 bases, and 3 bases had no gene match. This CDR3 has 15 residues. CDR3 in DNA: TGTGCCAGCAGTTACTCAGGACAGGGGTTTCAGCCCCAGCATTTT. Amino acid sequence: CASSYSGQGFQPQHF.

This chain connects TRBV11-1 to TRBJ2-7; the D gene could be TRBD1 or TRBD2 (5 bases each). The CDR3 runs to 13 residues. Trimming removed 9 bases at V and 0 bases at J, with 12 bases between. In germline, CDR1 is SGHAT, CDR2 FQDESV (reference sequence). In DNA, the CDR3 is TGTGCCAGTGGGGACGACCTCTCCTACGAGCAGTACTTC. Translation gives CASGDDLSYEQYF.

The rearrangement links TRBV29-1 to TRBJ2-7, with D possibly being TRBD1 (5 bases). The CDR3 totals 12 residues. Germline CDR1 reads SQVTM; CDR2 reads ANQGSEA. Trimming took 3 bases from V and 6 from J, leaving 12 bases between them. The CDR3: CSVESGQLEQYF. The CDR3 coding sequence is TGCAGCGTTGAGTCAGGACAACTCGAGCAGTACTTC.

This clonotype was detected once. CDR3 nucleotides: TGTGCCAGCAGCCCTAGCCCCGGGGAGCTGTTTTTT. This translates into CASSPSPGELFF. The chain recombines TRBV7-9 with TRBJ2-2; tentatively, D is TRBD2 (5 bases). Germline CDR1 reads SEHNR; CDR2 reads FQNEAQ (reference sequence). The CDR3 spans 12 residues. V shed 5 bases and J shed 6 bases, with 7 bases lying between them.